These 8 T cell receptor beta chains were all obtained from the same sample, sequenced in a study of T cell clusters in autoimmune cytopenias. TRB amplification used approximately 0.25 ug of peripheral blood genomic DNA. TRB was amplified by touch-down multiplex PCR, primer pools A and B combined. TCRdb re-called the multiplex PCR reads and gives one entry per CDR3 protein, without DNA. The table lists 5,500 to 7,500 distinct CDR3 sequences, with just under 8.5% in the top ten. The sequenced sample was peripheral blood. These receptor sequences come from a human donor with an autoimmune cytopenia or autoimmune hepatitis (not recorded which).

The chain uses TRBV19 and TRBJ1-1; the D call of TRBD1 rests on TCRdb alone, since no DNA is present to check it. The CDR3 spans 16 residues. Germline values: CDR1 LNHDA, CDR2 SQIVND (reference sequence). CDR3 protein: CASSISAGQMNTEAFF. Together with reference TRBV19 and TRBJ1-1, the CDR3 gives the full variable domain: DGGITQSPKYLFRKEGQNVTLSCEQNLNHDAMYWYRQDPGQGLRLIYYSQIVNDFQKGDIAEGYSVSREKKESFPLTVTSAQKNPTAFYLCASSISAGQMNTEAFFGQGTRLTVV.

This clonotype is deemed medium-sized by its frequency. The V and J genes are TRBV6-6 and TRBJ2-6; the TCRdb D gene call, TRBD1, has no DNA to confirm it. Looked up from germline, CDR1 is MNHNY and CDR2 is SVGAGI (reference sequence). This CDR3 has 16 amino acids. The CDR3 protein is CASSSGRSPWANVLTF.

This clonotype registers medium-sized by frequency. The J gene is TRBJ2-7, the V gene TRBV12-3 or TRBV12-4. This CDR3 comprises 11 residues. The CDR3 protein is CASSLSHEQYF.

The gene calls are TRBV19 and TRBJ1-1. The CDR3 is made up of 14 amino acids. Germline CDR1 LNHDA, CDR2 SQIVND (reference sequence). The CDR3 region is CASIGADVNTEAFF.

Frequency places this clonotype as medium-sized. This chain links TRBV19 with TRBJ1-1; TCRdb selects TRBD1, and the lack of DNA leaves this call unchecked. CDR1 LNHDA and CDR2 SQIVND come from the germline V gene (reference sequence). The CDR3 is 13 residues long. The chain's CDR3 is CASSMGGFTEAFF.

The CDR3 loop reads CASSAGRGGQETQYF. The chain carries TRBV12-3 or TRBV12-4 and TRBJ2-5; TCRdb returns TRBD2, unconfirmable since there is no DNA. The length of the CDR3 is 15 residues.

The chain joins TRBV14 to TRBJ2-7. Germline V gene lookup returns CDR1 SGHDN and CDR2 FVKESK. The length of the CDR3 is 11 residues. The CDR3 region is CASSQWAAQYF.

This chain uses TRBV7-2 with TRBJ2-7; the D gene TCRdb calls, TRBD2, cannot be checked with no DNA. CDR1 is SGHTA, CDR2 FQGNSA, per germline. The CDR3 runs 14 residues. CDR3 in amino acids: CASTLGREGDEQYF. The full variable domain, rest sourced from reference TRBV7-2 and TRBJ2-7, is GAGVSQSPSNKVTEKGKDVELRCDPISGHTALYWYRQSLGQGLEFLIYFQGNSAPDKSGLPSDRFSAERTGGSVSTLTIQRTQQEDSAVYLCASTLGREGDEQYFGPGTRLTVT.